The rows below give T cell receptor beta chains drawn from one sample of a study of CD8+ T cells in alopecia areata. TCRdb keeps only in-frame clones here, not all; method: immunoSEQ multiplex PCR. The sample has more than 95,000 clones; less than 50% are singletons. Sequencing input: CD4+ T cells sorted from blood. All receptors derive from a human donor with alopecia areata. Both conserved end residues are trimmed from each CDR3.

>TRBV27|TRBJ2-3
ASRTSGTDTQY
>TRBV27|TRBJ1-2
ASSFRGGGYGYT
>TRBV29-1|TRBJ2-5
SVDEGAHQETQY
>TRBV29-1|TRBJ2-2
SVGVGSANTGELF
>TRBV9|TRBJ2-7
ASSKGTAGLPYEQY
>TRBV6-5|TRBJ1-2
ASSYSWSGDYGYT
>TRBV5-1|TRBJ2-7
ASQWTGDSYEQY
>TRBV5-1|TRBJ2-3
ASSLLDSPSTDTQY
>TRBV27|TRBJ1-6
ASSSFLEASPLH
>TRBV20-1|TRBJ2-1
SARRTNEQF
>TRBV4-1|TRBJ1-2
ASSQLPGGGRPYGYT
>TRBV7-2|TRBJ2-7
ASSRPGLGAYEQY
>TRBV5-1|TRBJ2-5
ASGTSGRETQY
>TRBV23-1|TRBJ2-5
ASSQRQFSQETQY
>TRBV11-2|TRBJ2-1
ASSGGGSSYNEQF
>TRBV7-2|TRBJ2-2
ASRPTGVGTGELF
>TRBV7-2|TRBJ1-2
ASSLPDRVRSYT
>TRBV28|TRBJ2-7
ATTSGRASYEQY
>TRBV30|TRBJ2-5
AWSVVQRTQY
>TRBV10-1|TRBJ2-3
ATKPGRTSTDTQY
>TRBV7-9|TRBJ2-1
ASSGPSGLGHNEQF
>TRBV10-3|TRBJ1-1
AISEHTGFHTEAF
>TRBV7-2|TRBJ1-5
ASSGQYSNQPQH
>TRBV4-1|TRBJ2-1
ASSQEGVRDNEQF
>TRBV30|TRBJ2-5
AWSRDRQETQY
>TRBV7-2|TRBJ2-1
ASSPTGTSGYNEQF
>TRBV28|TRBJ2-7
ASSPREQY
>TRBV28|TRBJ2-2
ASRRRGSAGELF